The sequence of this T cell receptor (beta chain) was determined in a study of T cell responses to AZD1222 COVID-19 vaccine. Libraries were prepared by immunoSEQ multiplex PCR; TCRdb keeps only in-frame clonotypes and omits some of them. Of about 100,000 clones in the sample, 87% are singletons; the top ten hold under 4.5%. This clonotype was obtained from an adult in good health. The input for sequencing was peripheral blood, taken on day 0 of MenACWY control vaccination.

The CDR3 here is CALAGGTESHTF. The CDR3 nucleotides are TGTGCCTTGGCAGGGGGGACAGAAAGTCACACCTTC. The chain joins TRBV30 to TRBJ1-2, with 7 bases matching TRBD1. After removal of 7 bases from V and 12 bases from J, the junction contained 14 bases not matched to a gene. Germline loops: CDR1 GTSNPN, CDR2 SVGIG (reference sequence). The CDR3 consists of 12 residues.